This record covers a single T cell receptor beta chain. The germline V gene encodes CDR1 MDHEN and CDR2 SYDVKM. The CDR3 totals 17 residues. Trimming removed 2 bases from V and 1 base from J, with 17 bases in between. Original handling: It was from reference gene primer amplification that nucleated cell counts were estimated. The repertoire was sequenced with immunoSEQ multiplex PCR; TCRdb's copy has only in-frame clones and lacks some. The V and J calls and the clone size are those of that table, but D and trimming were determined from the DNA. The table records 200,000 to 250,000 clones, about 85% of them present only once. The source of the sample is a study of blood T cell repertoires in COVID-19. The overall study: The United States, Italy and Spain were the sources of the acute and convalescent COVID-19 samples. From T cells, B-cell-depleted T cells, or PBMCs came the material, which was cDNA or gDNA.

Sequencing was performed on peripheral blood. The V and J genes are TRBV28 and TRBJ1-1, with a tentative D call TRBD1 (5 bases). This clonotype was sampled from a man younger than 35 with active or convalescent COVID-19. CDR3 DNA sequence: TGTGCCAGCAGTTTAGCCCGAGGACAAATCGGGAACACTGAAGCTTTCTTT. Its protein is CASSLARGQIGNTEAFF.